Sequencing of this T cell receptor (beta chain) was carried out in a study of blood T cell repertoires in COVID-19. On the study more broadly: COVID-19 samples from acute and convalescent phases originated in the United States, Italy and Spain. In each case, the material was cDNA or gDNA derived from T cells, B-cell-depleted T cells, or PBMCs.

Authors' processing steps: Quantification of nucleated cells was approximated via reference gene primer amplification. Sequencing was performed with immunoSEQ multiplex PCR; in TCRdb, only in-frame clones are kept and a portion is missing. V and J calls and clone size are given by that table; D and trimming were obtained from the DNA. The data show roughly 350,000 clones, roughly 85% seen once. V was cut by 5 bases and J by 0 bases, with 7 bases left in between. The CDR3 contains 14 residues. Germline CDR1 is MNHEY and CDR2 is SVGAGI. This TCR derives from a young woman with acute or convalescent COVID-19. This chain uses TRBV6-5 with TRBJ1-4; D call uncertain. Sequenced material: peripheral blood. This chain's CDR3 is CASSRIPTNEKLFF. The CDR3, as DNA: TGTGCCAGCAGTCGTATTCCAACTAATGAAAAACTGTTTTTT.